This T cell receptor (beta chain) emerged from a study of human T cells and chemical hapten exposure. Trimming shortened V by 3 bases and J by 5 bases, and 10 bases separated the two germline ends. The CDR3 consists of 14 residues. This clonotype was picked up a small number of times. Time point of the sample: patch test 1, 2 weeks after DPC sensitization. Treatment indicated: therapeutic diphenylcyclopropenone sensitization with weekly scalp DPC. For the library, individual cDNA molecules each received unique molecular identifiers. TCRdb reprocessed the RACE reads via MiXCR and lists one record per CDR3 protein. This table has about 380,000 distinct CDR3 sequences, approximately 4.4% appearing once.

Material: whole blood, obtained in connection with sensitization to the hapten diphenylcyclopropenone (DPC). This chain joins TRBV12-3 or TRBV12-4 and TRBJ1-4, with no clear D. This TCR was recovered from a woman in her fifties or sixties with alopecia areata. Some clones in this sample may be carry-over from other donors' samples. CDR3 in amino acids: CASSLLGWNEKLFF. The CDR3 bases are TGTGCCAGCAGTTTGTTAGGGTGGAATGAAAAACTGTTTTTT.